This T cell receptor beta chain derives from a study of blood T cell repertoires in COVID-19. There are 14 residues in the CDR3. The V and J ends lost 2 bases and 5 bases respectively, with 8 bases between them. Germline V gives CDR1 SGHKS, CDR2 YYEKEE (reference sequence). The assay was immunoSEQ multiplex PCR, and TCRdb's table has in-frame clones only and misses some. The table records fewer than 85,000 clones, roughly 85% of them present only once. V is TRBV5-5 and J is TRBJ1-6; unclear D gene. The sequencing input was peripheral blood. The receptor was isolated from a man aged 55-75 years with active or convalescent COVID-19. This CDR3 reads CASSLLRNNSPLHF. The CDR3 coding sequence is TGTGCCAGCAGCTTATTGAGAAATAATTCACCCCTCCACTTT. Combining the CDR3 with reference TRBV5-5 and TRBJ1-6 gives the whole variable domain DAGVTQSPTHLIKTRGQQVTLRCSPISGHKSVSWYQQVLGQGPQFIFQYYEKEERGRGNFPDRFSARQFPNYSSELNVNALLLGDSALYLCASSLLRNNSPLHFGNGTRLTVT.